The source of this TCR beta chain is a study of blood T cell repertoires in COVID-19. Overall study context: The origin of the acute and convalescent COVID-19 samples was the United States, Italy and Spain. Nucleic acid was either cDNA or gDNA, and it came from T cells, B-cell-depleted T cells, or PBMCs.

This clone was seen a single time. CDR1 and CDR2 from the germline V gene are PRHDT and FYEKMQ (reference sequence). The CDR3 has 15 amino acids. V lost 1 base to trimming and J lost 3 bases, with 12 bases between them. Per the original data handling: Amplification of reference gene primers was used by the study to estimate nucleated cell counts. Profiling relied on immunoSEQ multiplex PCR, and the TCRdb table lists in-frame clones only, not all of them. The DNA was the basis for D and trimming; V, J and clone size are from that table. The sample has roughly 40,000 clones, 90% to 95% seen once; the top ten hold around 5%.

V and J are TRBV13 and TRBJ2-5; D is possibly TRBD1 (6 bases). This TCR was recovered from a human donor in a cohort sampled during active COVID-19. Sequenced material: peripheral blood. The CDR3 region is CASSLVGGPEETQYF. CDR3 sequence (DNA): TGTGCCAGCAGCTTAGTAGGGGGACCAGAAGAGACCCAGTACTTC.